This T cell receptor beta chain was obtained from a study of PD-1 blockade in classical Hodgkin lymphoma. The time point here: newly diagnosed, previously untreated cHL patient sample. The comparison group had newly diagnosed, previously untreated classical Hodgkin lymphoma. A word on this clone: Its specificity is unknown.

Study results and caveats: Newly diagnosed patients had baseline TCR diversity that was reportedly lower than that of healthy donors. There remain no defined causes for the repertoire differences, which possibly reflect disease activity or prior therapy.

The method was immunoSEQ multiplex PCR; TCRdb's version includes in-frame clones alone and lacks a portion of them. The sample holds around 27,000 clones, approximately 93% seen once. The TCR comes from a human donor with classical Hodgkin lymphoma. The sample taken for sequencing was peripheral blood mononuclear cells (PBMCs).

CDR3 protein: CASSLGLAVNNEQFF. The CDR3 DNA reads as TGCGCCAGCAGCTTAGGACTAGCGGTTAACAATGAGCAGTTCTTC. The V gene is TRBV5-1, the J gene TRBJ2-1, with 10 bases matching TRBD2. Germline lookup yields CDR1 SGHRS and CDR2 YFSETQ. The CDR3 is made up of 15 amino acids. V shed 2 bases and J 5 bases; nucleotides not matched to a gene: 4.